This TCR beta chain was captured in a study of blood T cell repertoires in COVID-19. About the study: COVID-19 samples from acute and convalescent phases originated in the United States, Italy and Spain. In each case, the material was cDNA or gDNA derived from T cells, B-cell-depleted T cells, or PBMCs.

Original processing methods: Estimates of nucleated cell counts were drawn from the amplification of reference gene primers. The table came from immunoSEQ multiplex PCR; TCRdb's copy has only in-frame clones and leaves some out. Clone size and the V and J calls come from that table; the DNA yielded D and trimming. The repertoire holds over 70,000 clones, with around 80% as singletons. Germline CDR1 reads MDHEN; CDR2 reads SYDVKM. Trimming at V came to 2 bases and at J to 2 bases, leaving 5 bases not matched to a gene. The CDR3 is 15 amino acids. This clone has just one count. The sample contains more than one DNA sequence encoding this CDR3.

The chain uses TRBV28 and TRBJ2-7, with TRBD2 identical over 8 bases. This clonotype originated in a woman older than 75 with active or convalescent COVID-19. The sequenced sample consisted of peripheral blood. The CDR3 sequence: CASSLPGGPTYEQYF. As DNA, the CDR3 is TGTGCCAGCAGTTTACCGGGAGGGCCGACCTACGAGCAGTACTTC.